This TCR beta chain was retrieved from a study of cytotoxic CD8 clonotypes in ibrutinib-treated CLL. Overall study results and limits: Higher circulating CD8+ T-cell counts strongly accompanied higher baseline clonality, above age-matched healthy donors. Private clonotypes, not public ones, expanded at ibrutinib response.

Germline CDR1 LNHDA, CDR2 SQIVND (reference sequence). V was pared by 0 bases and J by 2 bases, with 10 bases of the junction left unmatched. The CDR3 consists of 20 residues. As concerns this clone: Its antigen is undetermined.

TCRdb keeps only in-frame clones here, not all; method: immunoSEQ multiplex PCR. Here the sample spans 130,000 or so clones, around 84% being singletons. The chain is built from TRBV19 and TRBJ2-6; 10 nucleotides match TRBD1. This material consisted of PBMCs, taken after 24 months of ibrutinib treatment. This clonotype was obtained from a human donor with chronic lymphocytic leukemia. The DNA of the CDR3 is TGTGCCAGTAGTATAGATCGGAGGACAGGGGGTTTAACTGGGGCCAACGTCCTGACTTTC. This codes for CASSIDRRTGGLTGANVLTF.